This TCR beta chain stems from a study of identifying expanded T cells in peripheral blood. The germline CDR1 and CDR2 sequences are SQVTM and ANQGSEA. The J segment lost 5 bases and the V segment lost 5 bases, leaving 4 bases of the junction unmatched. This CDR3 spans 13 amino acids. Data came from immunoSEQ multiplex PCR; TCRdb stores just in-frame clones and leaves some out. The sample contains approximately 100,000 clones, 88% of which appear only once. During the collection period, no donor immune events like infections were recorded. The chain carries TRBV29-1 and TRBJ2-1; TRBD1 matches 9 bases. The TCR sequence derives from a person aged 18 to 75 in good health. The sequenced sample consisted of blood. The CDR3 here is CSVPRTGDNEQFF. DNA of the CDR3: TGCAGCGTTCCCCGGACAGGGGACAATGAGCAGTTCTTC.